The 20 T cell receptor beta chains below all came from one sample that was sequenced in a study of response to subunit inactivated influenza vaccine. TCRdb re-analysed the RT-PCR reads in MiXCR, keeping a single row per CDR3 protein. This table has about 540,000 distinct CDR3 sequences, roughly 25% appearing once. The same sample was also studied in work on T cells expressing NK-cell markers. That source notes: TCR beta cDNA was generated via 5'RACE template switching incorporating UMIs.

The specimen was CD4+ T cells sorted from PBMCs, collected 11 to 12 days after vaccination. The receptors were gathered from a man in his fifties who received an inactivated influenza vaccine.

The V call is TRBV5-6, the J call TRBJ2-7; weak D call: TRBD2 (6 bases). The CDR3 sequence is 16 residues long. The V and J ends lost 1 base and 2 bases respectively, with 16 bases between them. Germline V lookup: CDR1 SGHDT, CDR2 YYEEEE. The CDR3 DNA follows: TGTGCCAGCAGCTTGTTTGGACGGGGGACGACCTACGAGCAGTACTTC. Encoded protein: CASSLFGRGTTYEQYF.

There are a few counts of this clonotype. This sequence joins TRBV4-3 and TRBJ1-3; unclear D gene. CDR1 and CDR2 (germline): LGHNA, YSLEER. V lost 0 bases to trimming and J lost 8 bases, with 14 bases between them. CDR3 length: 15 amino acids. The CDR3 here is CASSQDLVPGDTIYF. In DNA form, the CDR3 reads TGCGCCAGCAGCCAAGATCTTGTTCCTGGGGACACCATATATTTT.

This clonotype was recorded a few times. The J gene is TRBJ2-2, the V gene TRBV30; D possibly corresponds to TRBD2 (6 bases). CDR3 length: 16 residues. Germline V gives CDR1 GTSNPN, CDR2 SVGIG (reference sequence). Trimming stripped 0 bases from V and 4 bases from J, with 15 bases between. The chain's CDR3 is CAWSVLGSGGTGELFF. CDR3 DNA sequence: TGTGCCTGGAGTGTACTGGGTAGCGGAGGCACCGGGGAGCTGTTTTTT.

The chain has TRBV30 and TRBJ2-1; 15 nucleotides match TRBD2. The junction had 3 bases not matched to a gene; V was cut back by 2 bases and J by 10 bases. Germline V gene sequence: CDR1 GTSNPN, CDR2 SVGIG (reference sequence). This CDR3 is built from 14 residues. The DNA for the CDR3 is TGTGCCTGGAGTCGGACTAGCGGGAGGGGGGAGCAGTTCTTC. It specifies CAWSRTSGRGEQFF. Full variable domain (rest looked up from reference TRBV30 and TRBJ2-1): SQTIHQWPATLVQPVGSPLSLECTVEGTSNPNLYWYRQAAGRGLQLLFYSVGIGQISSEVPQNLSASRPQDRQFILSSKKLLLSDSGFYLCAWSRTSGRGEQFFGPGTRLTVL.

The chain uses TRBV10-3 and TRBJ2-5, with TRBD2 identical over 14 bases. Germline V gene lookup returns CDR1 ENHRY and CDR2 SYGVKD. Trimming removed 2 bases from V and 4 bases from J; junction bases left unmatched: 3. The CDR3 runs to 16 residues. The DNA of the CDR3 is TGTGCCATCAGTGAGGGACTAGCGGGGGGCAGAGAGACCCAGTACTTC. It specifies CAISEGLAGGRETQYF.

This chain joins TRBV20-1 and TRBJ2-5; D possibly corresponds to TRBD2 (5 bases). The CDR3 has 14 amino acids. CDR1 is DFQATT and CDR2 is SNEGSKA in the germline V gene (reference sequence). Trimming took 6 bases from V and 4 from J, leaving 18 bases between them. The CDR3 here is CSAPPTGSGETQYF. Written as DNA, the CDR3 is TGCAGTGCCCCCCCCACGGGGTCCGGAGAGACCCAGTACTTC.

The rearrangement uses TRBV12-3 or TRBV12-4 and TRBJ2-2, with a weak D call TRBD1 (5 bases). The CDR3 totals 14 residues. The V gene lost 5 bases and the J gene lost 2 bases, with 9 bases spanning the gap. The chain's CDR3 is CASSRQSNTGELFF. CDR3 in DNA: TGTGCCAGCAGTCGACAGAGTAACACCGGGGAGCTGTTTTTT.

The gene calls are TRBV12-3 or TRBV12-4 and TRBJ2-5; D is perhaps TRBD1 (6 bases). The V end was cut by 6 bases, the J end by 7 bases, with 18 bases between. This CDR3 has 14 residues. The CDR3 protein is CASRVSGELRTQYF. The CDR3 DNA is TGTGCCAGCAGGGTATCAGGGGAGCTTAGGACCCAGTACTTC.

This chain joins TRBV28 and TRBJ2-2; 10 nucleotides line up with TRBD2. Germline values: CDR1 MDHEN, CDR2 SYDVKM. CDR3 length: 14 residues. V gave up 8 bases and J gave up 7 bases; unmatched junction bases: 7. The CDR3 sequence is CASLSGRAFGELFF. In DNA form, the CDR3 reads TGTGCCAGCCTAAGCGGGAGGGCCTTCGGGGAGCTGTTTTTT.

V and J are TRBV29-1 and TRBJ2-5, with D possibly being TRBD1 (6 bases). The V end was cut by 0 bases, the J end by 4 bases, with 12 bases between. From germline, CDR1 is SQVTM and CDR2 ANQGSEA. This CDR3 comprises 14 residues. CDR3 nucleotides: TGCAGCGTTGAAGATCACGGCAGGGGAGAGACCCAGTACTTC. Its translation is CSVEDHGRGETQYF.

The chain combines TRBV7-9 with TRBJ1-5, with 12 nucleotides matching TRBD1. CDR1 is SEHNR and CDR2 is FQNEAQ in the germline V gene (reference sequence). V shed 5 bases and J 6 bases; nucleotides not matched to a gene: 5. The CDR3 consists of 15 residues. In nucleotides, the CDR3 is TGTGCCAGCAGCGCCGGGACAGGGGGCTTTCAGCCCCAGCATTTT. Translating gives CASSAGTGGFQPQHF.

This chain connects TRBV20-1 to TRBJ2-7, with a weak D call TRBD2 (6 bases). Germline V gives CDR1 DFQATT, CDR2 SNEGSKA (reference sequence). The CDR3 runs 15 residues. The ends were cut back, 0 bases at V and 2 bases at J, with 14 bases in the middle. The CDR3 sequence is CSARDSGRRTYEQYF. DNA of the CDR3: TGCAGTGCTAGAGATAGCGGCAGGCGAACCTACGAGCAGTACTTC.

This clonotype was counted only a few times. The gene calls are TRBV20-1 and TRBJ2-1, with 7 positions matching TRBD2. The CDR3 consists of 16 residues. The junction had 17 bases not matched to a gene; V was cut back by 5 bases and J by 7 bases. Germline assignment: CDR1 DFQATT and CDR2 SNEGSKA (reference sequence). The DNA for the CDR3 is TGCAGTGCTCACGACCCGACTAGCCGGATTAAGAATGAGCAGTTCTTC. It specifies CSAHDPTSRIKNEQFF.

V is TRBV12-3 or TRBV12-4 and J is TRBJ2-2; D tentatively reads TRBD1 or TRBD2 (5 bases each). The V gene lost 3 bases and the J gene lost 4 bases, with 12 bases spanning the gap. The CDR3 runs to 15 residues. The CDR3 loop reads CASSFGARSTGELFF. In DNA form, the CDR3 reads TGTGCCAGCAGTTTCGGGGCGCGGAGCACCGGGGAGCTGTTTTTT.

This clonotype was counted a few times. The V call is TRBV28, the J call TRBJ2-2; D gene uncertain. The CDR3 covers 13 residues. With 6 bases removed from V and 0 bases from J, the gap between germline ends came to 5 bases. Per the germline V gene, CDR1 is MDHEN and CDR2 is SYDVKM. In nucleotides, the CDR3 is TGTGCCAGCAGGGTATCGAACACCGGGGAGCTGTTTTTT. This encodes CASRVSNTGELFF.

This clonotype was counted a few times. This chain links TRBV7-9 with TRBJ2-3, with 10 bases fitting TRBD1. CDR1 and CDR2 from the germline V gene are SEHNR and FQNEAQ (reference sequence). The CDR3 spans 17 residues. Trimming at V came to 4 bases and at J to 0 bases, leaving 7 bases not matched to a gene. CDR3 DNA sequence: TGTGCCAGCAGCTCAGGACAGGGGGTGACTAGCACAGATACGCAGTATTTT. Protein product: CASSSGQGVTSTDTQYF.

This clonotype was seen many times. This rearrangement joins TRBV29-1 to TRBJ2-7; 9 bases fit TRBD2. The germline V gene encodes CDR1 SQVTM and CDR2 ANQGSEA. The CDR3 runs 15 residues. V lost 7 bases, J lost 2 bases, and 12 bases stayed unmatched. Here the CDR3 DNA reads TGCAGCGCCGCAGGAGGGACTAGCAGCCCCTACGAGCAGTACTTC. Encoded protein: CSAAGGTSSPYEQYF.

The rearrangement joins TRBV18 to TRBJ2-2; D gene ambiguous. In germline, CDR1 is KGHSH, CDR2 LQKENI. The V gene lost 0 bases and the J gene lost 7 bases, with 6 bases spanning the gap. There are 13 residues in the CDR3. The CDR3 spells CASSPPGSGELFF. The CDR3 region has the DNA TGTGCCAGCTCACCACCGGGCAGCGGGGAGCTGTTTTTT.

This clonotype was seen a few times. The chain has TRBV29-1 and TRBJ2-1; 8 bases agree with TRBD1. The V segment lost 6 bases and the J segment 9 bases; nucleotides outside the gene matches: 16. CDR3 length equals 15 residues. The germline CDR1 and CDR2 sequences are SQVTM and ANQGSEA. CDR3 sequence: CSVLMGTGFSREQFF. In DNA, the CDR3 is TGCAGCGTCCTCATGGGGACAGGTTTTTCGCGTGAGCAGTTCTTC.

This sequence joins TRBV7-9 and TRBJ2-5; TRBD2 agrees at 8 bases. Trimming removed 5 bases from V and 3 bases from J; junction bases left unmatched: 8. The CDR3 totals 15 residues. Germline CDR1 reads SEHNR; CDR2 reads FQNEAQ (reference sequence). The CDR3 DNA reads TGTGCCAGCAGCCCGGGGGGGACTGTGGAAGAGACCCAGTACTTC. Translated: CASSPGGTVEETQYF.